The clone carrying this T cell receptor beta chain has just one count. The time point: before trial treatment. The germline CDR1 and CDR2 sequences are SGHTA and FQGNSA. Trimming removed 4 bases from V and 6 bases from J, with 16 bases in between. The CDR3 has 14 amino acids. This sample is drawn from a study of low-dose radiotherapy and immunotherapy resistance in tumors. Study-wide context: A total of 6.5 Gy was given to Cohort 1 as 0.5 Gy per fraction every 2 weeks. Intravenous cyclophosphamide 200 mg/m2 was given every two weeks, one day before radiation and immunotherapy.

With TRAV- and TRBV-specific primers, first-strand cDNA was made, covering the alpha and beta chains. Using a constant-region primer together with a V-primer adapter, TCRs were subjected to approximately 20 PCR cycles of amplification. mRNA, after isolation, was amplified by in vitro transcription. Using its own MiXCR run on the reads, TCRdb lists one record per CDR3 protein. The sample has over 55,000 distinct CDR3 sequences; roughly 31% are singletons. The sequence came from a female donor with ovarian cancer. The rearrangement joins TRBV7-2 to TRBJ2-7; a possible D gene is TRBD2 (6 bases). The sample here was PBMCs, taken before treatment. This CDR3 reads CASSSTGRDGEQYF. The CDR3 DNA is TGTGCCAGCAGCTCCACGGGGCGGGACGGCGAGCAGTACTTC.